What follows describes a single T cell receptor (beta chain). This sample was included in a study of control samples from healthy donors and cancer patients. The CDR3 is 16 amino acids. CDR1 and CDR2 from the germline V gene are SGDLS and YYNGEE. The germline V and J ends were trimmed by 1 base and 0 bases, with 12 bases remaining between them. Only in-frame clones appear in the TCRdb table, and some are missing; sequencing was by immunoSEQ multiplex PCR. The sample records about 100,000 clones, around 89% being singletons. The gene calls are TRBV9 and TRBJ2-3, with D unclear. The material sequenced was blood. The clonotype was recovered from a man aged 30 to 39 in good health. CDR3 in amino acids: CASSVRQLGSTDTQYF. Written as DNA, the CDR3 is TGTGCCAGCAGCGTACGGCAGCTTGGCAGCACAGATACGCAGTATTTT.